These 32 T cell receptor beta chains came from one sample sequenced in a study of control samples from healthy donors and cancer patients. TCRdb's copy holds only in-frame clones and misses some; the assay was immunoSEQ multiplex PCR. This sample yields some 49,000 clones, of which 80% to 90% are seen a single time; 2.8% belongs to the top ten. The sample consisted of PBMCs. Every receptor here comes from a woman aged 50 to 65 with lung cancer.

The chain uses TRBV19 and TRBJ1-1; D is uncertain. The germline CDR1 and CDR2 sequences are LNHDA and SQIVND (reference sequence). The CDR3 is 14 residues long. V dropped 5 bases and J dropped 3 bases, with 13 bases sitting between them. CDR3 residues: CASSYQQRHTEAFF. Written as DNA, the CDR3 is TGTGCCAGTAGTTACCAACAGAGGCACACTGAAGCTTTCTTT.

The chain combines TRBV7-8 with TRBJ1-2, with 7 nucleotides matching TRBD1. Germline V lookup: CDR1 SGHVS, CDR2 FQNEAQ. J was trimmed by 6 bases and V by 2 bases; bases with no gene match: 12. This CDR3 has 16 residues. This CDR3 reads CASSLRMDRRPDGYTF. CDR3 DNA sequence: TGTGCCAGCAGCTTAAGGATGGACAGGAGGCCTGATGGCTACACCTTC.

To note about this clone: The sample contains more than one DNA sequence encoding this CDR3. The chain carries TRBV15 and TRBJ2-2, with a tentative D call TRBD2 (7 bases). The CDR3 runs to 15 residues. The V end lost 7 bases, the J end lost 3 bases, and 15 bases lay between the germline ends. Germline assignment: CDR1 LNHNV and CDR2 YYDKDF (reference sequence). CDR3 sequence: CATKRGGQDTGELFF. The CDR3 region has the DNA TGTGCCACCAAGAGGGGGGGTCAGGACACCGGGGAGCTGTTTTTT.

The chain combines TRBV5-4 with TRBJ1-1, with TRBD1 identical over 12 bases. From germline, CDR1 is SGHNT and CDR2 YYREEE (reference sequence). The CDR3 is made up of 13 amino acids. V was clipped by 4 bases and J by 10 bases; unmatched bases: 5. Here the CDR3 reads CASSPGTGGRAFF. CDR3 sequence (DNA): TGTGCCAGCAGCCCGGGGACAGGGGGCAGAGCTTTCTTT. The entire variable domain, with the rest obtained from reference TRBV5-4 and TRBJ1-1, is as follows: ETGVTQSPTHLIKTRGQQVTLRCSSQSGHNTVSWYQQALGQGPQFIFQYYREEENGRGNFPPRFSGLQFPNYSSELNVNALELDDSALYLCASSPGTGGRAFFGQGTRLTVV.

The chain carries TRBV5-6 and TRBJ1-2; D is ambiguous. The germline V and J ends were trimmed by 0 bases and 1 base, with 7 bases remaining between them. The germline V gene encodes CDR1 SGHDT and CDR2 YYEEEE. The CDR3 consists of 14 residues. In nucleotides, the CDR3 is TGTGCCAGCAGCTTGGTTTCCGGTAACTATGGCTACACCTTC. It specifies CASSLVSGNYGYTF.

This clone came up a few times. The chain couples TRBV29-1 to TRBJ2-1, with 8 bases aligning to TRBD2. After removal of 1 base from V and 2 bases from J, the junction contained 7 bases not matched to a gene. CDR1 is SQVTM and CDR2 is ANQGSEA in the germline V gene. The CDR3 spans 16 residues. The CDR3 DNA reads as TGCAGCGTTGAAGGCCGAACGGGGGGGACCTACAATGAGCAGTTCTTC. Its translation: CSVEGRTGGTYNEQFF.

The J gene is TRBJ1-5, the V gene TRBV28, with D hard to call. CDR1 is MDHEN and CDR2 is SYDVKM in the germline V gene. The CDR3 contains 14 residues. The V end was cut by 8 bases, the J end by 0 bases, with 11 bases between. CDR3 amino acids: CASGRLLSNQPQHF. In DNA form, the CDR3 reads TGTGCCAGCGGACGACTCCTTAGCAATCAGCCCCAGCATTTT.

This rearrangement joins TRBV28 to TRBJ1-5; D is unclear. CDR3 length: 14 amino acids. Trimming removed 3 bases at V and 0 bases at J, with 6 bases between. The germline gives CDR1 MDHEN, CDR2 SYDVKM. The CDR3 coding sequence is TGTGCCAGCAGTTTTGTCGATAGCAATCAGCCCCAGCATTTT. Its translation is CASSFVDSNQPQHF.

The chain has TRBV7-7 and TRBJ1-5; 8 bases map to TRBD1. CDR1 and CDR2 from the germline V gene are SSHAT and FNYEAQ (reference sequence). The V and J ends lost 2 bases and 0 bases, in that order; junction bases with no gene match: 3. The CDR3 extends over 16 amino acids. This chain's CDR3 is CASSLNRGYSNQPQHF. Written as DNA, the CDR3 is TGTGCCAGCAGCTTAAACAGGGGGTATAGCAATCAGCCCCAGCATTTT.

This clone was counted between two and nine times. The chain combines TRBV4-1 with TRBJ2-7; 11 bases agree with TRBD2. The CDR3 runs 18 residues. CDR1 and CDR2 from the germline V gene are MGHRA and YSYEKL. Trimming at V came to 3 bases and at J to 2 bases, leaving 12 bases not matched to a gene. CDR3 loop: CASSQSGELAGDTYEQYF. CDR3 bases: TGCGCCAGCAGCCAGTCCGGGGAACTAGCGGGGGACACCTACGAGCAGTACTTC.

This clone was observed a handful of times. The CDR3, as DNA: TGTGCCAGCAGCCAAGGGACAGTGTACCAAGAGACCCAGTACTTC. It codes for CASSQGTVYQETQYF. The V call is TRBV3-1 (or the pseudogene TRBV3-2), the J call TRBJ2-5, with D maybe TRBD1 (6 bases). Trimming took off 1 base at V and 0 bases at J, with 9 bases between the two ends. Germline assignment: CDR1 LGHDT and CDR2 YNNKEL (reference sequence). This CDR3 has 15 residues.

V gene TRBV19 combines with J gene TRBJ1-4; D is possibly TRBD1 (5 bases). V lost 1 base, J lost 6 bases, and 9 bases lay in between. Germline V gene sequence: CDR1 LNHDA, CDR2 SQIVND (reference sequence). The CDR3 loop spans 14 amino acids. The CDR3: CASSIARDDEKLFF. CDR3 nucleotides: TGTGCCAGTAGTATAGCGAGGGACGATGAAAAACTGTTTTTT.

This sequence joins TRBV11-3 and TRBJ1-2, with D perhaps matching TRBD1 (5 bases). Germline V gives CDR1 SGHNT, CDR2 YENEEA. V gave up 0 bases and J gave up 5 bases, with 13 bases separating them. The CDR3 loop spans 15 amino acids. The CDR3 region is CASSLEETDSYGYTF. In DNA form, the CDR3 reads TGTGCCAGCAGCTTAGAGGAGACAGACTCATATGGCTACACCTTC.

The chain uses TRBV9 and TRBJ1-2; TRBD1 is a possible D gene (5 bases). The CDR3 is 13 residues long. V dropped 4 bases and J dropped 4 bases, with 11 bases sitting between them. CDR1 is SGDLS and CDR2 is YYNGEE in the germline V gene. CDR3 sequence: CASSTDRIYGYTF. The CDR3 coding sequence is TGTGCCAGCAGCACTGACAGAATCTATGGCTACACCTTC.

The CDR3 DNA follows: TGTGCCAGCAGCCAACAGGTCTCTGGGGCCAACGTCCTGACTTTC. Amino acid sequence: CASSQQVSGANVLTF. The chain combines TRBV7-2 with TRBJ2-6, with TRBD1 as a possible D gene (5 bases). With 5 bases removed from V and 0 bases from J, the gap between germline ends came to 8 bases. CDR3 size: 15 residues. Germline CDR1 and CDR2: SGHTA and FQGNSA.

A note on this clone: The same CDR3 also results from other DNA sequences found in this sample. The chain links TRBV24-1 to TRBJ1-5; D is unclear. This CDR3 is built from 14 residues. CDR1 is KGHDR, CDR2 SFDVKD, per germline. The V end was cut by 4 bases, the J end by 0 bases, with 6 bases between. The CDR3 spells CATSDPYSNQPQHF. CDR3 bases: TGTGCCACCAGTGACCCTTATAGCAATCAGCCCCAGCATTTT.

The chain employs TRBV29-1 and TRBJ2-6; D not resolved. CDR3 length: 13 residues. Trimming left V 4 bases short and J 0 bases short, with 4 bases between. Looked up from germline, CDR1 is SQVTM and CDR2 is ANQGSEA. CDR3 nucleotides: TGCAGCGTTGCCGTCTCTGGGGCCAACGTCCTGACTTTC. Protein product: CSVAVSGANVLTF.

This CDR3 reads CATSDPLGDYEQYF. The CDR3 DNA reads TGTGCCACCAGTGATCCCCTAGGGGATTACGAGCAGTACTTC. The gene calls are TRBV24-1 and TRBJ2-7; D might be TRBD1 (5 bases). V was pared by 3 bases and J by 4 bases, with 12 bases between. Per the germline V gene, CDR1 is KGHDR and CDR2 is SFDVKD. The CDR3 loop spans 14 amino acids.

The V and J genes are TRBV7-2 and TRBJ1-3, with TRBD1 as a possible D gene (5 bases). Germline V gene sequence: CDR1 SGHTA, CDR2 FQGNSA. This CDR3 is built from 16 residues. Trimming removed 1 base at V and 2 bases at J, with 12 bases between. The chain's CDR3 is CASSLGQGDPGNTIYF. The CDR3 nucleotides are TGTGCCAGCAGCTTAGGGCAGGGCGATCCTGGAAACACCATATATTTT.

This clone was observed a single time. The rearrangement links TRBV2 to TRBJ1-1; 7 bases align to TRBD1. The CDR3 has 16 amino acids. The V gene end was trimmed by 7 bases and the J gene end by 1 base; junction bases not matched to a gene: 12. Germline V CDR1 and CDR2: SNHLY, FYNNEI. CDR3 nucleotide sequence: TGTGCCAGCACCCCGACAGGGTTCGGCACGAACACTGAAGCTTTCTTT. Translation gives CASTPTGFGTNTEAFF.

The V call is TRBV19, the J call TRBJ2-5, with TRBD1 matching 9 bases. V shed 10 bases, J shed 7 bases, and the junction held 16 bases outside the gene matches. The CDR3 is 15 amino acids. Germline V gives CDR1 LNHDA, CDR2 SQIVND (reference sequence). The CDR3 spells CATLDLDRGPGTQYF. CDR3 nucleotides: TGTGCCACCCTCGACCTGGACAGGGGTCCAGGGACCCAGTACTTC.

The rearrangement links TRBV19 to TRBJ2-2, with TRBD1 as a possible D gene (6 bases). Trimming cost V 8 bases and J 1 base, with 11 bases left between them. This CDR3 comprises 14 residues. The germline gives CDR1 LNHDA, CDR2 SQIVND (reference sequence). The DNA of the CDR3 is TGTGCCAGTTTTGGACAGAGGAACACCGGGGAGCTGTTTTTT. Residues: CASFGQRNTGELFF.

The gene calls are TRBV6-5 and TRBJ1-6; 10 nucleotides agree with TRBD1. CDR1 and CDR2 (germline): MNHEY, SVGAGI. Germline trimming cut 6 bases from V and 8 bases from J; bases unmatched to any gene: 4. This CDR3 is built from 14 residues. This CDR3 reads CASRETGGDSPLHF. The DNA for the CDR3 is TGTGCCAGCAGGGAGACAGGGGGCGATTCACCCCTCCACTTT.

The chain combines TRBV6-4 with TRBJ1-1; D is undetermined. Trimming shortened V by 5 bases and J by 3 bases, and 10 bases separated the two germline ends. CDR1 and CDR2 (germline): MRHNA, SNTAGT. CDR3 length: 13 residues. CDR3 coding DNA: TGTGCCAGCAGTTCGACGGACTACACTGAAGCTTTCTTT. As protein: CASSSTDYTEAFF.

The genes are TRBV19 and TRBJ1-4, with D possibly matching TRBD1 (6 bases). V gave up 6 bases and J gave up 0 bases, with 17 bases separating them. Germline V gives CDR1 LNHDA, CDR2 SQIVND (reference sequence). The CDR3 spans 17 residues. This chain's CDR3 is CASRPKGGPATNEKLFF. The CDR3 DNA follows: TGTGCCAGTAGGCCGAAGGGGGGCCCTGCAACTAATGAAAAACTGTTTTTT. Based on the CDR3 plus reference TRBV19 and TRBJ1-4, the full variable domain is DGGITQSPKYLFRKEGQNVTLSCEQNLNHDAMYWYRQDPGQGLRLIYYSQIVNDFQKGDIAEGYSVSREKKESFPLTVTSAQKNPTAFYLCASRPKGGPATNEKLFFGSGTQLSVL.

The chain carries TRBV19 and TRBJ1-1; the match to TRBD1 covers 7 bases. CDR1 LNHDA and CDR2 SQIVND come from the germline V gene (reference sequence). This CDR3 spans 14 amino acids. The V gene end was trimmed by 4 bases and the J gene end by 3 bases; junction bases not matched to a gene: 5. DNA for the CDR3: TGTGCCAGTAGTACCAGGGGGGCACACACTGAAGCTTTCTTT. This sequence encodes CASSTRGAHTEAFF.

The chain employs TRBV6-5 and TRBJ1-2; TRBD1 agrees at 7 bases. Per the germline V gene, CDR1 is MNHEY and CDR2 is SVGAGI. V lost 6 bases to trimming and J lost 8 bases; unmatched junction nucleotides: 9. The CDR3 sequence is 13 residues long. CDR3 sequence: CASRRQGIGGYTF. The CDR3 nucleotides are TGTGCCAGCAGGAGACAGGGAATAGGCGGCTACACCTTC.

V usage is TRBV3-1 (or the pseudogene TRBV3-2) and J usage is TRBJ1-1, with D possibly matching TRBD1 (5 bases). CDR3 length: 14 residues. The V gene's germline CDR1 is LGHDT and CDR2 YNNKEL (reference sequence). Trimming took off 6 bases at V and 1 base at J, with 12 bases between the two ends. CDR3 amino acids: CASSYRLGNTEAFF. The CDR3 DNA follows: TGTGCCAGCAGTTACAGGTTGGGGAACACTGAAGCTTTCTTT.

The chain combines TRBV7-3 with TRBJ2-2, with D hard to call. CDR1 is SGHTA, CDR2 FQGTGA, per germline. This CDR3 spans 13 amino acids. V lost 10 bases and J lost 7, with 16 bases in between. CDR3 in amino acids: CATSDRDGGELFF. The CDR3 nucleotides read TGTGCCACCTCGGATAGGGATGGCGGGGAGCTGTTTTTT.

The gene calls are TRBV3-1 (or the pseudogene TRBV3-2) and TRBJ2-3; no reliable D call. V gave up 1 base and J gave up 1 base, with 6 bases separating them. The CDR3 is 14 residues long. Germline assignment: CDR1 LGHDT and CDR2 YNNKEL (reference sequence). This CDR3 reads CASSQGGGTDTQYF. As DNA, the CDR3 is TGTGCCAGCAGCCAAGGCGGAGGCACAGATACGCAGTATTTT.

This clone was recorded only once. V and J are TRBV27 and TRBJ1-2; 7 bases align to TRBD1. V shed 6 bases, J shed 8 bases, and the junction held 15 bases outside the gene matches. In germline, CDR1 is MNHEY, CDR2 SMNVEV (reference sequence). This CDR3 is 15 amino acids long. CDR3 in amino acids: CASSLKGTVWRGYTF. CDR3 nucleotide sequence: TGTGCCAGCAGCTTAAAGGGGACAGTGTGGAGAGGCTACACCTTC.

This chain connects TRBV4-2 to TRBJ2-5; 7 bases are a match to TRBD1. This CDR3 comprises 16 residues. V lost 1 base and J lost 4; bases outside the gene matches: 9. Germline loops: CDR1 LGHNA, CDR2 YNFKEQ. In DNA, the CDR3 is TGTGCCAGCAGCCAAGCTACTACACAGGGGAGAGAGACCCAGTACTTC. The encoded protein is CASSQATTQGRETQYF.